The sequence of this TCR beta chain was determined in a study of blood T cell repertoires in COVID-19. On the study more broadly: The cDNA or gDNA used as material had been derived from T cells, B-cell-depleted T cells, or PBMCs.

V was clipped by 4 bases and J by 4 bases, with 8 bases between them. Germline V gives CDR1 SGDLS, CDR2 YYNGEE. This CDR3 contains 12 residues. A few counts support this clone. Sequenced by immunoSEQ multiplex PCR; TCRdb stores in-frame clones only, minus some. The sample contains some 66,000 clones, around 82% of which appear only once. This sequence was found in a man aged 55 to 70 with acute or convalescent COVID-19. The sequenced sample consisted of peripheral blood. The chain has TRBV9 and TRBJ1-1; no clear D. The CDR3 coding sequence is TGTGCCAGCAGCAGGCCGGGCACTGAAGCTTTCTTT. Translated: CASSRPGTEAFF.